These 29 T cell receptor beta chains were all obtained from the same sample, sequenced in a study of siplizumab effects on memory and regulatory T cells (dated by TCRdb to between 2017 and 2020). The library was prepared using the immunoSEQ multiplex PCR assay. TCRdb limited this immuneACCESS table to in-frame rearrangements with V and J called. A share of clones is missing; checked studies link under half to unresolved V genes, and the rest is unexplained. This sample gives roughly 120,000 clones in total; approximately 94% of them show up just once. The leading ten clones occupy around 1.7% of the sample. Specimen: non-Treg CD4+ T cells sorted from blood. The cell subset or site tag for this specimen amounts to: FACS-sorted unstimulated CD4+ non-regulatory T cells. The source is a human donor in good health.

This clone showed up just once. The V and J genes are TRBV18 and TRBJ2-3, with a tentative D call TRBD2 (5 bases). V lost 3 bases, J lost 4 bases, and 14 bases lay in between. The CDR3 is 15 amino acids. Germline CDR1 KGHSH, CDR2 LQKENI. This CDR3 reads CASSPRLRGADTQYF. The CDR3 DNA follows: TGTGCCAGCTCACCCCGACTCCGGGGTGCAGATACGCAGTATTTT.

In its sample, this clone ranks as large (0.1 to 1%). The V gene is TRBV2, the J gene TRBJ1-4, with 8 bases that match TRBD1. V gave up 10 bases and J gave up 8 bases; unmatched junction bases: 15. This CDR3 has 15 residues. The germline gives CDR1 SNHLY, CDR2 FYNNEI. This CDR3 reads CATGPTGQVSEKLFF. In DNA form, the CDR3 reads TGTGCCACTGGCCCAACGGGACAGGTTAGCGAAAAACTGTTTTTT.

The V and J genes are TRBV27 and TRBJ2-1; 10 nucleotides line up with TRBD2. V was pared by 6 bases and J by 4 bases, with 6 bases of the junction left unmatched. The CDR3 runs to 15 residues. Germline loops: CDR1 MNHEY, CDR2 SMNVEV (reference sequence). This CDR3 reads CASSYSGRKYNEQFF. DNA for the CDR3: TGTGCCAGCAGCTATAGCGGGAGGAAGTACAATGAGCAGTTCTTC.

The chain carries TRBV6-5 and TRBJ1-4; maybe TRBD1 (5 bases). Trimming left V 2 bases short and J 8 bases short, with 15 bases between. Germline CDR1 reads MNHEY; CDR2 reads SVGAGI. This CDR3 is built from 15 residues. DNA of the CDR3: TGTGCCAGCAGTTACATGTTAGGCCAGGGCGAAAAACTGTTTTTT. Its translation: CASSYMLGQGEKLFF.

The V and J genes are TRBV21-1 and TRBJ1-5. TRBV21-1 is designated a pseudogene. The length of the CDR3 is 18 residues. The DNA of the CDR3 is TGTGCCAGCAGCCTTTGTAGTCGGGGCCCTTATAGCAATCAGCCCCAGCATTTT. It is translated as CASSLCSRGPYSNQPQHF.

The genes are TRBV10-3 and TRBJ1-2, with TRBD1 identical over 7 bases. With 0 bases clipped from V and 2 bases from J, the junction kept 0 bases outside the gene matches. This CDR3 contains 14 residues. Germline CDR1 and CDR2: ENHRY and SYGVKD. The CDR3 bases are TGTGCCATCAGTGAGTCGACAGGGAACTATGGCTACACCTTC. Encoded protein: CAISESTGNYGYTF.

The chain links TRBV5-6 to TRBJ2-5, with D unclear. V was shortened by 2 bases and J by 2 bases, with 4 bases between the two germline ends. Germline V gives CDR1 SGHDT, CDR2 YYEEEE. The CDR3 runs 12 residues. CDR3 region: CASSLDQETQYF. The DNA for the CDR3 is TGTGCCAGCAGCTTAGATCAAGAGACCCAGTACTTC.

The chain employs TRBV18 and TRBJ2-7; 12 nucleotides align to TRBD2. The CDR3 loop spans 15 amino acids. The J segment lost 2 bases and the V segment lost 3 bases, leaving 2 bases of the junction unmatched. Germline V CDR1 and CDR2: KGHSH, LQKENI. The CDR3 loop reads CASSPGLAGTYEQYF. The CDR3, as DNA: TGTGCCAGCTCACCGGGACTAGCGGGCACCTACGAGCAGTACTTC.

This clone is a singleton in its sample. The junction and the germline gene differ at one end; a read error may be behind it. V usage is TRBV7-7 and J usage is TRBJ2-5; possible D gene TRBD2, 5 bases. This CDR3 region has 13 residues. Germline loops: CDR1 SSHAT, CDR2 FNYEAQ (reference sequence). DNA for the CDR3: TGTGCTAGCAGCTTAGCGCCTCCAGAGACCCAGTACTTC. Translated, it gives CASSLAPPETQYF.

This chain links TRBV6-4 with TRBJ2-3; D possibly corresponds to TRBD2 (7 bases). CDR3 length equals 16 residues. Germline loops: CDR1 MRHNA, CDR2 SNTAGT. Trimming stripped 8 bases from V and 0 bases from J, with 18 bases between. CDR3 residues: CASSRGGLESTDTQYF. The CDR3 nucleotides are TGTGCCAGCTCGAGGGGGGGGCTGGAGAGCACAGATACGCAGTATTTT.

The V gene is TRBV29-1, the J gene TRBJ1-3; TRBD1 agrees at 7 bases. The CDR3 extends over 12 amino acids. V was clipped by 7 bases and J by 6 bases; unmatched bases: 6. In germline, CDR1 is SQVTM, CDR2 ANQGSEA. CDR3 DNA: TGCAGCGGAACAGGGGTAGCAAACACCATATATTTT. Its translation: CSGTGVANTIYF.

The chain uses TRBV7-2 and TRBJ2-5; 12 nucleotides match TRBD2. CDR3 length equals 16 residues. Germline CDR1 SGHTA, CDR2 FQGNSA. Trimming at V came to 6 bases and at J to 5 bases, leaving 10 bases not matched to a gene. The CDR3 loop is CASSPTSGRWGETQYF. CDR3 bases: TGTGCCAGCAGTCCGACTAGCGGGAGATGGGGGGAGACCCAGTACTTC.

The chain employs TRBV7-8 and TRBJ2-7; perhaps TRBD2 as D (6 bases). This CDR3 is built from 17 residues. In germline, CDR1 is SGHVS, CDR2 FQNEAQ. Trimming removed 2 bases at V and 3 bases at J, with 20 bases between. In DNA form, the CDR3 reads TGTGCCAGCAGCTTATATGGTAGTGGGGCGGGATTCTACGAGCAGTACTTC. It specifies CASSLYGSGAGFYEQYF.

The chain joins TRBV15 to TRBJ2-1; 8 bases map to TRBD2. The germline gives CDR1 LNHNV, CDR2 YYDKDF (reference sequence). The CDR3 spans 18 residues. Trimming removed 1 base from V and 6 bases from J; junction bases left unmatched: 14. The CDR3, as DNA: TGTGCCACCAGCAGAGTAGTTGGCTTAGCGGGAAGGAGCAATGAGCAGTTCTTC. This encodes CATSRVVGLAGRSNEQFF.

The J gene is TRBJ2-3, the V gene TRBV21-1; TRBD1, the table's D call, lacks a check against the DNA. TRBV21-1 is given as a pseudogene. The CDR3 spans 18 residues. CDR3 DNA sequence: TGTGCCAGCAGCAAAGCGCCGTACAGGGAAAGACGTGCAGATACGCAGTATTTT. The encoded protein is CASSKAPYRERRADTQYF.

This chain links TRBV28 with TRBJ1-5; no firm D call. Germline V gene sequence: CDR1 MDHEN, CDR2 SYDVKM. The germline V and J ends were trimmed by 3 bases and 6 bases, with 12 bases remaining between them. The CDR3 length is 14 residues. Here the CDR3 DNA reads TGTGCCAGCAGTTTCCCCCTAGGAAGTCAGCCCCAGCATTTT. It specifies CASSFPLGSQPQHF.

V and J are TRBV7-3 and TRBJ2-3; D is unresolved. Germline V gene lookup returns CDR1 SGHTA and CDR2 FQGTGA. Trimming removed 5 bases at V and 4 bases at J, with 16 bases between. This CDR3 spans 15 amino acids. For the CDR3, the DNA is TGTGCCAGCAGCCCGAATACCGCTAGGGCAGATACGCAGTATTTT. Its protein is CASSPNTARADTQYF. The full variable domain, with the rest looked up from reference TRBV7-3 and TRBJ2-3, is GAGVSQTPSNKVTEKGKYVELRCDPISGHTALYWYRQSLGQGPEFLIYFQGTGAADDSGLPNDRFFAVRPEGSVSTLKIQRTERGDSAVYLCASSPNTARADTQYFGPGTRLTVL.

V is TRBV14 and J is TRBJ2-7; the D is unclear. Germline V lookup: CDR1 SGHDN, CDR2 FVKESK. The CDR3 loop spans 12 amino acids. The germline V and J ends were trimmed by 5 bases and 0 bases, with 5 bases remaining between them. The CDR3 region is CASSSTSYEQYF. The CDR3 nucleotides are TGTGCCAGCAGCTCAACCTCCTACGAGCAGTACTTC.

The chain recombines TRBV10-1 with TRBJ1-1, with no clear D. Germline CDR1 is WNHNN and CDR2 is SYGVQD (reference sequence). This CDR3 is 13 amino acids long. V lost 6 bases and J 0 bases, leaving 8 bases between the germline ends. For the CDR3, the DNA is TGCGCCAGCAGACAGCAAATGAACACTGAAGCTTTCTTT. This gives the protein CASRQQMNTEAFF.

This clone came up once. The chain employs TRBV6-1 and TRBJ2-2; D remains unclear. CDR1 and CDR2 (germline): MNHNS, SASEGT. Trimming cost V 2 bases and J 7 bases, with 14 bases left between them. The CDR3 loop spans 15 amino acids. The CDR3: CASSEYGFGVGELFF. The CDR3 DNA follows: TGTGCCAGCAGTGAATACGGATTTGGGGTCGGGGAGCTGTTTTTT.

The chain links TRBV7-9 to TRBJ1-6, with 10 bases identical to TRBD1. The CDR3 has 14 residues. CDR1 is SEHNR, CDR2 FQNEAQ, per germline (reference sequence). The V and J ends lost 5 bases and 8 bases, in that order; junction bases with no gene match: 3. Here the CDR3 reads CASSPTGGDSPLHF. Here the CDR3 DNA reads TGTGCCAGCAGCCCGACAGGGGGCGATTCACCCCTCCACTTT.

This clone was seen only a few times. The chain links TRBV10-2 to TRBJ2-1; 7 bases fit TRBD2. CDR1 is WSHSY and CDR2 is SAAADI in the germline V gene. There are 14 residues in the CDR3. The V and J ends lost 6 bases and 4 bases, in that order; junction bases with no gene match: 6. The CDR3 sequence is CASSERGAYNEQFF. The CDR3 DNA sequence: TGCGCCAGCAGCGAGCGGGGCGCGTACAATGAGCAGTTCTTC.

This clone was seen once. The rearrangement links TRBV18 to TRBJ1-1; 7 bases align to TRBD1. V shed 2 bases and J 4 bases; nucleotides not matched to a gene: 4. This CDR3 is 14 amino acids long. Germline V gives CDR1 KGHSH, CDR2 LQKENI. The CDR3, as DNA: TGTGCCAGCTCACCAGGACAGGCTACCACTGAAGCTTTCTTT. Its translation is CASSPGQATTEAFF.

Concerning this clone itself: The same CDR3 also results from other DNA sequences found in this sample. The V gene is TRBV18, the J gene TRBJ2-3; D gene unclear. CDR1 and CDR2 from the germline V gene are KGHSH and LQKENI. Trimming left V 3 bases short and J 1 base short, with 5 bases between. This CDR3 is 13 amino acids long. The CDR3: CASSPGGTDTQYF. In DNA, the CDR3 is TGTGCCAGCTCACCGGGTGGCACAGATACGCAGTATTTT. Looking up the rest from reference TRBV18 and TRBJ2-3 gives the full variable domain: NAGVMQNPRHLVRRRGQEARLRCSPMKGHSHVYWYRQLPEEGLKFMVYLQKENIIDESGMPKERFSAEFPKEGPSILRIQQVVRGDSAAYFCASSPGGTDTQYFGPGTRLTVL.

The chain is built from TRBV11-3 and TRBJ2-5; D may correspond to TRBD1 or TRBD2 (7 bases each). The CDR3 consists of 14 residues. The germline gives CDR1 SGHNT, CDR2 YENEEA. The V gene lost 5 bases and the J gene lost 5 bases, with 15 bases spanning the gap. CDR3 protein: CASSPGGARETQYF. CDR3 bases: TGTGCCAGCAGCCCAGGGGGGGCCAGGGAGACCCAGTACTTC.

The rearrangement uses TRBV5-6 and TRBJ2-7; 7 bases map to TRBD1. This CDR3 has 15 amino acids. CDR1 and CDR2 from the germline V gene are SGHDT and YYEEEE. J lost 3 bases, V lost 0 bases, and 6 bases had no gene match. The CDR3 DNA sequence: TGTGCCAGCAGCTTGGCTACAGGGGTCAACTACGAGCAGTACTTC. Its translation: CASSLATGVNYEQYF.

DNA of the CDR3: TGCGCCAGCAGTGTGGAGCTAGCGGGAGTTTACAATGAGCAGTTCTTC. Translation: CASSVELAGVYNEQFF. The chain combines TRBV10-1 with TRBJ2-1, with 10 bases aligning to TRBD2. The germline V gene has CDR1 WNHNN and CDR2 SYGVQD (reference sequence). V was clipped by 4 bases and J by 4 bases; unmatched bases: 7. The CDR3 length is 16 residues.

The V gene is TRBV7-9, the J gene TRBJ1-2; D gene unclear. Germline CDR1 and CDR2: SEHNR and FQNEAQ (reference sequence). V lost 6 bases and J 8 bases, leaving 16 bases between the germline ends. The CDR3 runs 13 residues. The CDR3 coding sequence is TGTGCCAGCAGGATCGACGGGTCCTTCGGCTACACCTTC. Translation: CASRIDGSFGYTF.

The chain employs TRBV10-3 and TRBJ2-7; D perhaps matches TRBD2 (7 bases). Germline CDR1 and CDR2: ENHRY and SYGVKD. This CDR3 is 15 amino acids long. The ends were cut back, 2 bases at V and 0 bases at J, with 11 bases in the middle. CDR3 residues: CAISEPGGRSYEQYF. The CDR3 DNA is TGTGCCATCAGTGAGCCCGGGGGGCGCTCCTACGAGCAGTACTTC.